The TCR beta chain under discussion was sequenced for a study of T cells in Graves' hyperthyroidism and ophthalmopathy. Study details: Before treatment of any kind, peripheral blood was taken at initial diagnosis.

Regarding the study as a whole: Ophthalmopathy and stable hyperthyroidism were told apart by a 13 V-J model.

RNA transcripts were the template for amplifying TCR beta CDR3 regions. With the HTBI primer set, the TCR CDR3 went through a first round of RT-PCR. A single record per CDR3 protein comes from TCRdb applying MiXCR to the multiplex PCR reads. This table has around 500,000 distinct CDR3 sequences, around a fifth appearing once. PBMCs were obtained from approximately 10 ml fresh peripheral blood. This clonotype was detected a few times. Its antigen remains unknown. The germline V gene has CDR1 MNHNS and CDR2 SASEGT. There are 14 residues in the CDR3. Trimming cost V 6 bases and J 5 bases; bases outside gene matches: 10.

The sequenced material came from blood. The sequence was collected from a woman in her seventies with Graves' ophthalmopathy. J is TRBJ2-7 and V is TRBV6-1; 7 bases are shared with TRBD2. As DNA, the CDR3 is TGTGCCAGCAGCCCCGCCCAGGGACTAAACGAGCAGTACTTC. Translation gives CASSPAQGLNEQYF.